This T cell receptor (beta chain) was sequenced in a study of cytomegalovirus exposure and HLA in healthy donors (dated by TCRdb to about 2017). Background for the entire study: An earlier analysis of 587 of the donors reported approximately 280 Gb of sequence data and 117 million unique TCR beta sequences obtained from approximately 180 million T cells. In a later analysis, previously published TCR beta repertoires from 550 to 700 donors were re-analyzed and high-resolution HLA genotyping was added so that TCR occurrence patterns could be studied. Donor age, sex, ethnicity and CMV serostatus were compiled alongside the repertoire data. The number of typed donors differed by locus: about 620-640 for A, B, C, DRB1 and DQB1; about 520 for DQA1; some 590 for DPA1; and roughly 450 for DPB1. Across some 400 genotyped donors of the cohort, an average of about 250,000 unique TCR beta nucleotide sequences per donor were sequenced, and 15% to 20% of those sequences were non-productive. Of the roughly 400 genotyped donors, less than 85% were placed in the genetic ancestry cluster associated with self-reported Caucasian donors. Besides the first cohort of more than 650 subjects, a separate validation cohort made up of some 110 different subjects was used. The study was designed to test whether signatures of past pathogen exposure could be identified by cataloging public T cell receptors. An earlier analysis of several hundred of the donors used high-throughput TCR beta sequencing to judge whether each TCR beta V gene segment behaved as functional or pseudogenic. Roughly 300 gigabases of sequencing data and roughly 80 million unique TCR sequences made up an early release that covered about 640 HLA-typed donors. All discovery cohort repertoires had been generated using a single sequencing platform. In a later genetic analysis, genome-wide SNP genotypes for 398 of the 666 donors were used, and that subset was treated as a discovery cohort. Both class I and class II loci were covered by HLA typing, at four-digit resolution. Rather than drawing on any new phenotypic data, the later analysis identified candidate immune exposures from TCR beta sequences and the way those sequences occurred across donors. To predict cytomegalovirus infection status, the study combined high-throughput TCR immunosequencing, statistical association of individual TCRs with disease status, and machine learning. Because of strong linkage in the cohort, a few DR-DQ haplotypes were treated as single units for association and clustering. The study profiled the T cell repertoires of some 610 subjects by immunosequencing and related them to cytomegalovirus serostatus. Overall study results and their limits: Because the 87-base-pair reads could not distinguish some IMGT-functional V segments, including TRBV6-2 and TRBV6-3, those segments were excluded. Compared with equally common non-associated chains, HLA-associated TCR beta chains in a later analysis were more clonally expanded and had lower generation probabilities. A cluster of highly shared sequence variants was judged likely to represent a technical artifact of the sequencing pipeline. The earlier analysis of almost 600 of the donors excluded around 17 rarely observed V segments, including chromosome 9 orphons, because counts were too low. In both the original and validation cohorts, the classifier was reported to diagnose cytomegalovirus status with high specificity and sensitivity. The cohort was sequenced for TCR beta chains only, and without alpha or paired-chain data the features that could be detected were limited. A further reported finding was that TCR beta sequences accurately predicted the HLA-A and HLA-B alleles for most subjects in the first cohort. According to a later analysis, TCR association rates differed among HLA loci, with DRB1 alleles showing the most associated TCRs and HLA-C alleles showing the fewest. A later analysis found that most CMV-associated TCR beta chains appeared HLA-restricted, with HLA associations seemingly driven largely by CMV exposure. Correlated functional status among segregating V segments might reflect linkage disequilibrium, but an unknown experimental factor could not be ruled out. The only immune exposure information available for the cohort was CMV serostatus. The study gave a list of more than 150 TCR beta chains associated with cytomegalovirus. When HLA alleles, especially DR and DQ, strongly co-occurred, attributing TCR associations to individual alleles was difficult. In an earlier analysis of a few hundred of the donors, most TCR beta V segments were observed in productive rearrangements about 87% or about 30% of the time, broadly matching IMGT annotations. Most TCR sequences were seen in very few donors, while some public TCRs were found in many individuals. In a later analysis, 16,951 TCR beta sequences were associated with specific HLA alleles at a false discovery rate of 0.05. In vitro tests confirmed that a few of the cytomegalovirus-associated TCR beta chains recognize cytomegalovirus antigens. A later genetic analysis associated a missense DCLRE1C variant with V-gene and J-gene trimming of TCR beta chains, and an independent cohort replicated the association. A later analysis reported that several top co-occurrence clusters appeared linked to parvovirus B19, influenza, CMV and Epstein-Barr virus. The authors suggested that the approach could potentially be generalized to other disease states and immunological phenotypes. The presence/absence analyses assumed that sequencing depth was roughly uniform across donors, and that assumption may not be true. Because HLA typing was missing for some donors at each locus, association tests included only the typed subset. In a later genetic analysis, fewer N-insertions in productive TCRs were reported among donors in an Asian-associated ancestry cluster than the roughly 700-donor mean.

Receptors were amplified or captured by the immunoSEQ multiplex PCR assay. For the multiplex PCR, a mixture combining 60 forward primers for TCR Vbeta segments and 13 reverse primers for TCR Jbeta segments was used. A multiplex PCR assay on genomic DNA amplified the CDR3 region of rearranged TCR beta genes. On the Illumina HiSeq System, the amplified TCR beta libraries were sequenced as 87-base-pair reads. The study's processing was this. Across the 500 to 700 repertoires, a later analysis counted tens of millions of unique TCR beta chains, some 11 million of which were shared by at least two donors. Raw reads were error-corrected and collapsed into unique sequences by a nearest-neighbor algorithm in which closely related sequences were merged to remove PCR and sequencing errors. V, D and J gene segments were assigned by aligning CDR3 sequences to IMGT reference sequences. For a sequence to be retained, a match of at least six nucleotides was required to both a V gene segment and a J gene segment. A rearrangement counted as productive if the CDR3 had no stop codons and remained in frame with V and J, and every other rearrangement counted as non-productive. CDR3 was defined by IMGT convention, running from the second conserved V-encoded cysteine to the conserved J-encoded phenylalanine. Sequences without an unambiguous match to a single V gene segment were excluded from the earlier analysis of several hundred of the donors. An earlier analysis of 550 to 650 of the donors classified V segments as functional when productive rearrangements were above 56.7% and as segregating when the standard deviation between donors was above 5%. A statistical classification framework was developed to diagnose cytomegalovirus status using the catalog of TCR beta chain sequences. In a later analysis, V and J genes were assigned by comparing TCR nucleotide sequences against IMGT/GENE-DB human TR gene sequences. Using the TCRdist pipeline, a later analysis assigned CDR3 sequences along with most-parsimonious VDJ recombination scenarios. In a later analysis, each TCR beta chain was defined by its CDR3 amino acid sequence together with its V-gene family, and reads without a unique V-gene family were excluded. A later analysis removed 592 highly shared, low-generation-probability nucleotide sequences to deal with suspected cross-contamination and a sequencing artifact. In a later analysis, a clonal expansion index was calculated for each public chain from normalized within-repertoire ranks of inferred template counts. A later analysis computed generation probabilities with a VDJ recombination model fitted to out-of-frame rearrangements, and checked the results against IGoR. Hypergeometric tests were used in a later analysis to score TCR-TCR, TCR-HLA and TCR-CMV co-occurrence, with a repertoire-size bias correction applied to the TCR pairs. False discovery rates were estimated in a later analysis by permuting HLA or CMV assignments 20 times. In a later analysis, co-occurring TCRs were grouped using DBSCAN, with TCRdist sequence similarity added in when clustering inside HLA-allele-positive subsets. Repertoires with fewer than 30,000 or more than 120,000 public chains, plus five repertoires with anomalous nucleotide sharing, were excluded from co-occurrence clustering. In TCRdb, the immuneACCESS table is reduced to in-frame sequences with V and J assigned. These tables do not hold every clone; where another copy was compared, an unresolved V gene accounts for under half, and the others remain unexplained. For V, J and clone size, that table is used; D and trimming come from the DNA. This sample lists 100,000 to 150,000 clones; 75% to 80% were detected once. 0.8% to 0.95% of the sample is taken by the ten largest.

Germline trimming amounts to 6 bases on V and 0 bases on J, with 9 as the count of junction bases outside the gene matches. The germline V gene provides CDR1 SNHLY and CDR2 FYNNEI. Inclusive of the bounding cysteine and phenylalanine, the CDR3 is 19 residues long. The CDR3 DNA has 57 bases and is translated from base 1. In total, 630 or so healthy bone marrow donors made up the cohort. At the time of sampling, every cohort member was nominally healthy, though immune exposures that went unrecorded were likely present. The donor was CMV seronegative and was included in the group of 352 seronegative cohort members. A peripheral blood sample was collected from each donor, and TCR beta sequencing was performed on peripheral blood mononuclear cells. The Qiagen DNeasy Blood Extraction Kit was used to extract genomic DNA from the blood cell samples. This clone turned up a few times. Its binding antigen is unknown. There are no base qualities to consult, and no much larger clone falls within one base.

The rearrangement combines TRBV2 with TRBJ2-2, with 14 junctional bases fitting TRBD2. The origin of this receptor is a woman aged 55-69 years in good health and CMV-seronegative. Input material: PBMCs. The sequenced DNA: TGTGCCAGCAGCCCCGGGACTAGCGGGGGTTTCGCGAACACCGGGGAGCTGTTTTTT. This translates into CASSPGTSGGFANTGELFF.